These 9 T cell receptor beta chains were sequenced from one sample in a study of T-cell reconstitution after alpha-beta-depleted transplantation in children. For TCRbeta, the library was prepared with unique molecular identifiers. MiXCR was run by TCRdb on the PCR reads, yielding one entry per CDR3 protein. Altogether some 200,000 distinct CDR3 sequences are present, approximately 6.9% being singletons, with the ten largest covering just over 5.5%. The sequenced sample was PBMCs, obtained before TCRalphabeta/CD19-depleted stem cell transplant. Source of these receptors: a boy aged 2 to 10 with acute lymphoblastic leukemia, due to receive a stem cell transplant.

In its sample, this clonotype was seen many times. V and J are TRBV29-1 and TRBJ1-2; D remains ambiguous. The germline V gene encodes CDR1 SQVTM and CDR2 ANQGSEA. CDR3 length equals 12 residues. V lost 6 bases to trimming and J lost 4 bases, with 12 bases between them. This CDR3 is CSVPQQFYGYTF. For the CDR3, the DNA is TGCAGCGTGCCACAGCAATTCTATGGCTACACCTTC. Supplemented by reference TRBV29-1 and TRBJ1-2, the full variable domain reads SAVISQKPSRDICQRGTSLTIQCQVDSQVTMMFWYRQQPGQSLTLIATANQGSEATYESGFVIDKFPISRPNLTFSTLTVSNMSPEDSSIYLCSVPQQFYGYTFGSGTRLTVV.

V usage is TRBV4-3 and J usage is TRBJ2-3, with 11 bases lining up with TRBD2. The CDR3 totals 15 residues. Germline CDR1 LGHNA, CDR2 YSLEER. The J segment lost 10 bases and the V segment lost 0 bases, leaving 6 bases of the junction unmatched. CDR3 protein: CASSQDTPTSGAQYF. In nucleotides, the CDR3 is TGCGCCAGCAGCCAAGACACCCCGACTAGCGGGGCGCAGTATTTT.

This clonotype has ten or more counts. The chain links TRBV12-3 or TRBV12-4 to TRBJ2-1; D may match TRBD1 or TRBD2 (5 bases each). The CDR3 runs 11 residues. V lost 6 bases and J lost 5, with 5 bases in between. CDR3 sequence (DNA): TGTGCCAGCAGGGGGGACAATGAGCAGTTCTTC. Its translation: CASRGDNEQFF.

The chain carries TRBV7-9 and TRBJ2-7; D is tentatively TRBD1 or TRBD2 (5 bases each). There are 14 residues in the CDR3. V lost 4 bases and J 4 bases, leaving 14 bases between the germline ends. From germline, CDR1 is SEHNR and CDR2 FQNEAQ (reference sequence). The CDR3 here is CASSSRDQGYEQYF. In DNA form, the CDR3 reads TGTGCCAGCAGCTCAAGGGACCAGGGATACGAGCAGTACTTC. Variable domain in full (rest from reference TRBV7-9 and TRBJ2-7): DTGVSQNPRHKITKRGQNVTFRCDPISEHNRLYWYRQTLGQGPEFLTYFQNEAQLEKSRLLSDRFSAERPKGSFSTLEIQRTEQGDSAMYLCASSSRDQGYEQYFGPGTRLTVT.

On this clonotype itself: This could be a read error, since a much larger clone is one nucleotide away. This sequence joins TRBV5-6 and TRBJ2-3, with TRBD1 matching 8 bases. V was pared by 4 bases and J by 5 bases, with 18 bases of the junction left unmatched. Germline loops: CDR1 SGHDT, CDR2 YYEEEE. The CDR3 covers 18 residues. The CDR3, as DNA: TGTGCCAGCAGCGCCGGACAGGGATCAGTTACACACGGAGATACGCAGTATTTT. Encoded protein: CASSAGQGSVTHGDTQYF.

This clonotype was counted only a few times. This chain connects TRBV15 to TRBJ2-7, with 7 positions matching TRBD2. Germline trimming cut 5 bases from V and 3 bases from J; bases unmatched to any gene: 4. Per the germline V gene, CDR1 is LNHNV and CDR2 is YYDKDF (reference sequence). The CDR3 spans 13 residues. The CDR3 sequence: CATSLGRGYEQYF. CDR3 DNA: TGTGCCACCAGCCTTGGGAGGGGCTACGAGCAGTACTTC.

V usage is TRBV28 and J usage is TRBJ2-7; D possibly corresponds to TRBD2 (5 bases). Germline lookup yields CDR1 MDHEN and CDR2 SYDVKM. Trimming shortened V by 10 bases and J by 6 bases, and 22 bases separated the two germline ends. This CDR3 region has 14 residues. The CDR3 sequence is CATTPEALSAEQYF. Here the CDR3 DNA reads TGTGCCACCACGCCGGAGGCTCTATCGGCCGAGCAGTACTTC. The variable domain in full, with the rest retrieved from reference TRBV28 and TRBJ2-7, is DVKVTQSSRYLVKRTGEKVFLECVQDMDHENMFWYRQDPGLGLRLIYFSYDVKMKEKGDIPEGYSVSREKKERFSLILESASTNQTSMYLCATTPEALSAEQYFGPGTRLTVT.

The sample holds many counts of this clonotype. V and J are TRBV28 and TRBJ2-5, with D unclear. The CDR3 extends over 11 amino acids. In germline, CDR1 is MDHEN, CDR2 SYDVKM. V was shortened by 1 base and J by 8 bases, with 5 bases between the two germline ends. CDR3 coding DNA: TGTGCCAGCAGTTTATTGGAAACCCAGTACTTC. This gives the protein CASSLLETQYF.

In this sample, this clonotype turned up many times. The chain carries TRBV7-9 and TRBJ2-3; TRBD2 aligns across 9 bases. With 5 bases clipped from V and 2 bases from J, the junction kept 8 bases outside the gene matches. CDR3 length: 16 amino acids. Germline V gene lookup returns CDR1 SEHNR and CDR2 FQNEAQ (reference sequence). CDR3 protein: CASSEGGGGITDTQYF. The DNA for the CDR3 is TGTGCCAGCAGCGAAGGCGGGGGGGGAATCACAGATACGCAGTATTTT.